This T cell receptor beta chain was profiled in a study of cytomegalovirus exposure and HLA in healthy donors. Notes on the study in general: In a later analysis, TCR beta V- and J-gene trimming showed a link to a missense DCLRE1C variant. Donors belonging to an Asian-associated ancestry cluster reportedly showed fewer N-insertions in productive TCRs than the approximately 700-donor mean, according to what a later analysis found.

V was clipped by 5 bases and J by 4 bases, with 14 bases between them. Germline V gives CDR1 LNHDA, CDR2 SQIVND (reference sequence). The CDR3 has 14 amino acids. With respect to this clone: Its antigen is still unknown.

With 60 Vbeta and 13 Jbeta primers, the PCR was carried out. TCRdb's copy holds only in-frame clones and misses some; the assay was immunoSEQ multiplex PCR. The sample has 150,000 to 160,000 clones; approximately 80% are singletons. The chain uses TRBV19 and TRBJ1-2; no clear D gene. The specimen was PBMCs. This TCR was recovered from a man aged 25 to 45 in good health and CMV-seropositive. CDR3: CASSEASRIYGYTF. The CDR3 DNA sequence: TGTGCCAGTAGTGAGGCGTCTCGGATCTATGGCTACACCTTC. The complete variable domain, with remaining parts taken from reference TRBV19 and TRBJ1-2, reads DGGITQSPKYLFRKEGQNVTLSCEQNLNHDAMYWYRQDPGQGLRLIYYSQIVNDFQKGDIAEGYSVSREKKESFPLTVTSAQKNPTAFYLCASSEASRIYGYTFGSGTRLTVV.